The T cell receptor beta chain under discussion was sequenced for a study of shared clonotypes between healthy human individuals. Study results and limitations: Naive subsets generally had larger estimated richness than memory subsets. Compared with clonotypes that all four donors shared, non-shared clonotypes had lower generation probabilities.

CD45RA-negative memory and CD45RA+ naive subsets were split from the CD4+ cells. CDR1 and CDR2 (germline): SGHTA, FQGTGA. The CDR3 has 14 amino acids. Trimming cost V 4 bases and J 5 bases, with 11 bases left between them. This clone was observed a single time. Its specificity is unknown. Repertoires were generated with immunoSEQ multiplex PCR, while TCRdb's copy carries only in-frame clones and drops some. The profile shows 1,400,000 or so clones, 98% of them singletons. The sequence was collected from a young man in good health. The sample consisted of naive CD4+ T cells sorted from blood. Subset given: CD45RA+ positively selected. This chain uses TRBV7-3 with TRBJ2-2; D is perhaps TRBD2 (6 bases). Written as DNA, the CDR3 is TGTGCCAGCAGCTCACTTAGCGGAACCGGGGAGCTGTTTTTT. The encoded protein is CASSSLSGTGELFF.